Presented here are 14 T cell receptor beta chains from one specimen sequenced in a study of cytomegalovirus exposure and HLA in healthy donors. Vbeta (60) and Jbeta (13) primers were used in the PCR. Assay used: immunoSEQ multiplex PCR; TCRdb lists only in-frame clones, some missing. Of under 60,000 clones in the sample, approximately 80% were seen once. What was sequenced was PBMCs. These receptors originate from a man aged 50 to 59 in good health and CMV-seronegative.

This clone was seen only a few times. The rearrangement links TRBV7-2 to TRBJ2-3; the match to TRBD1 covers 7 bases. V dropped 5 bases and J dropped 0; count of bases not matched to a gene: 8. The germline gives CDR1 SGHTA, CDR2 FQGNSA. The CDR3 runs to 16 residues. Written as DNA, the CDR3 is TGTGCCAGCAGCCCCCGACAGGGCGGGAGCACAGATACGCAGTATTTT. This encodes CASSPRQGGSTDTQYF.

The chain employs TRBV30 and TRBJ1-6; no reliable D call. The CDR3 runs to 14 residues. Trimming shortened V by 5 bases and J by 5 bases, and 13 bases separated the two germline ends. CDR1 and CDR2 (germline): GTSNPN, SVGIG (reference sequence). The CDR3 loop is CAWAAWQNNSPLHF. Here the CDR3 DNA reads TGTGCCTGGGCGGCATGGCAGAATAATTCACCCCTCCACTTT. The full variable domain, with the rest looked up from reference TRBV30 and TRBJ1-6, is SQTIHQWPATLVQPVGSPLSLECTVEGTSNPNLYWYRQAAGRGLQLLFYSVGIGQISSEVPQNLSASRPQDRQFILSSKKLLLSDSGFYLCAWAAWQNNSPLHFGNGTRLTVT.

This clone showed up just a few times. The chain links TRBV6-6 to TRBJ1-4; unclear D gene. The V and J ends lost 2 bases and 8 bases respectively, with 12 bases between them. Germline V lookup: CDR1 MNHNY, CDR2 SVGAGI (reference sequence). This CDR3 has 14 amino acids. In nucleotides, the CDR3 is TGTGCCAGCAGTTACCCCCCAAAATCAGAAAAACTGTTTTTT. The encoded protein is CASSYPPKSEKLFF.

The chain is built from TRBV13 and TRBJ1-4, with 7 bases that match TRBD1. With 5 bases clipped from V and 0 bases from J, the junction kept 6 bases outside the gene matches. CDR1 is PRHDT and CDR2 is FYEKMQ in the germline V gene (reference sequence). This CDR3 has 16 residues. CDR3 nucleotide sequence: TGTGCCAGCAGCACCAGACAGGGAGCAACTAATGAAAAACTGTTTTTT. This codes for CASSTRQGATNEKLFF.

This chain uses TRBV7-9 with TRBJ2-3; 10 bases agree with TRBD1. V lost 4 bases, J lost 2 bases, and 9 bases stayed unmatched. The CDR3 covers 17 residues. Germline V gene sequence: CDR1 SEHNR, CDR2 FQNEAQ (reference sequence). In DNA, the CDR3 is TGTGCCAGCAGCTCAAACCGGGACAGGGGCTTCACAGATACGCAGTATTTT. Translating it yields CASSSNRDRGFTDTQYF.

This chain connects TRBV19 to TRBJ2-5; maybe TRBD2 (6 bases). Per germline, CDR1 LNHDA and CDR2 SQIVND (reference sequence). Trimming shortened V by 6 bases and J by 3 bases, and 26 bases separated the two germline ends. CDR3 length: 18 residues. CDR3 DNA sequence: TGTGCCAGTAGGGCACGGAGGGAACCCTCAACAAGTGAAGAGACCCAGTACTTC. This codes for CASRARREPSTSEETQYF. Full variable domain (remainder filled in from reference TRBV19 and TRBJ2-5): DGGITQSPKYLFRKEGQNVTLSCEQNLNHDAMYWYRQDPGQGLRLIYYSQIVNDFQKGDIAEGYSVSREKKESFPLTVTSAQKNPTAFYLCASRARREPSTSEETQYFGPGTRLLVL.

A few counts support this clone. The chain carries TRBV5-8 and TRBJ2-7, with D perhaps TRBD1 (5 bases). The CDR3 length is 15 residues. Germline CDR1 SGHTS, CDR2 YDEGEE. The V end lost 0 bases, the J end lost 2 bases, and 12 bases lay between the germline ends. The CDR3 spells CASSLGVGVTYEQYF. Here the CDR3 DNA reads TGTGCCAGCAGCTTGGGGGTAGGGGTCACCTACGAGCAGTACTTC.

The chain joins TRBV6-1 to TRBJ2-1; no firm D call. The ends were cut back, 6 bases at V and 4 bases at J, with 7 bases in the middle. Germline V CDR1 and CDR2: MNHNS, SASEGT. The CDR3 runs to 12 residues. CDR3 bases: TGTGCCAGCAGAGTTACATACAATGAGCAGTTCTTC. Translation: CASRVTYNEQFF.

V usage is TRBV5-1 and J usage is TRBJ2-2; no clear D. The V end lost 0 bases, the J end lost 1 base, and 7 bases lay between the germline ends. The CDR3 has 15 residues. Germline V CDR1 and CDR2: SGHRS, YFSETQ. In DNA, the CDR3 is TGCGCCAGCAGCTTGGGGGCCGTGAACACCGGGGAGCTGTTTTTT. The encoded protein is CASSLGAVNTGELFF. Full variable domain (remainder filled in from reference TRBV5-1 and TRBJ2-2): KAGVTQTPRYLIKTRGQQVTLSCSPISGHRSVSWYQQTPGQGLQFLFEYFSETQRNKGNFPGRFSGRQFSNSRSEMNVSTLELGDSALYLCASSLGAVNTGELFFGEGSRLTVL.

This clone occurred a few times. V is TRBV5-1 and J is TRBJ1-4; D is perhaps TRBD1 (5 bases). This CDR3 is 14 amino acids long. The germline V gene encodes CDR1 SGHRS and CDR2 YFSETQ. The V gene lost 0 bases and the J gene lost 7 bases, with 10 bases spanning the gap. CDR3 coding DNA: TGCGCCAGCAGCTTGGCCAGGGATGTTGAAAAACTGTTTTTT. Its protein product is CASSLARDVEKLFF.

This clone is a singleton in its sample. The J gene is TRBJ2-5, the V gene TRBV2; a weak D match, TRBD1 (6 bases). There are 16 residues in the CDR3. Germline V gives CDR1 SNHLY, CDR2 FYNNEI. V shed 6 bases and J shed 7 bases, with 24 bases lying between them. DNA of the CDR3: TGTGCCAGCAGGCCCGACAGGCCGGCGCGATTGTCGACCCAGTACTTC. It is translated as CASRPDRPARLSTQYF.

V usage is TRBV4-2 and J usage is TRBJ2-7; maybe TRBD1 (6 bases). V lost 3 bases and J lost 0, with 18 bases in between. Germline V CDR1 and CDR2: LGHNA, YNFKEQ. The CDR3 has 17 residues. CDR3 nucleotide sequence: TGTGCCAGCAGCCACCACGGGGCAGGGGAAAGCTCCTACGAGCAGTACTTC. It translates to CASSHHGAGESSYEQYF.

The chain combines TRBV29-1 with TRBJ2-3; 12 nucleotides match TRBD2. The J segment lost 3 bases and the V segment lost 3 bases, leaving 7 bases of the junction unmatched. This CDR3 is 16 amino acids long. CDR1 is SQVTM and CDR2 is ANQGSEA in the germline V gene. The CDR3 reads CSVEFPSGGATDTQYF. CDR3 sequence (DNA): TGCAGCGTTGAGTTTCCTAGCGGGGGGGCGACAGATACGCAGTATTTT.

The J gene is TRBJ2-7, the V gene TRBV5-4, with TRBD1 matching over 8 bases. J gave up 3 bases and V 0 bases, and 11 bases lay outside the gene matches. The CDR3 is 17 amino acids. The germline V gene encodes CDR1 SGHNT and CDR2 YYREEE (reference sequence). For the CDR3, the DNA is TGTGCCAGCAGCTTGGACCCGACAGGGGAGTATGTCTACGAGCAGTACTTC. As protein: CASSLDPTGEYVYEQYF.